This record looks at one TCR beta chain sequence and its context. The CDR3 loop spans 15 amino acids. Germline V CDR1 and CDR2: MNHEY, SVGEGT. Trimming took 6 bases from V and 5 from J, leaving 18 bases between them. Libraries were prepared by immunoSEQ multiplex PCR; TCRdb keeps only in-frame clonotypes and omits some of them. The repertoire holds approximately 400,000 clones, with approximately 93% as singletons. This entry belongs to a study of blood T cell repertoires in COVID-19. Study-level background: Sites across the United States, Italy and Spain contributed samples from acute and convalescent COVID-19.

The rearrangement uses TRBV6-2 or TRBV6-3 and TRBJ2-3, with D maybe TRBD2 (5 bases). The origin of this receptor is a woman in her 40s who had been exposed to COVID-19. The specimen sequenced was PBMCs or T cells enriched from blood (not recorded which). The CDR3 bases are TGTGCCAGCAGCCCCCCCGAGGGTCAAATAGATACGCAGTATTTT. Its protein product is CASSPPEGQIDTQYF.